Below, 23 T cell receptor beta chains from the same sample are listed, as sequenced in a study of T cell repertoires in cytomegalovirus infection. TCRdb itself ran the reads through MiXCR, one entry per CDR3 protein. The sample yields roughly 640,000 distinct CDR3 sequences, 24% seen once. Material: CD8+ T cells from PBMCs. The receptors were sampled from a human donor in good health (CMV status not recorded). Some clones in this sample may be carry-over from other donors' samples.

J is TRBJ2-7 and V is TRBV28; the D is unclear. This CDR3 contains 14 residues. Germline V gives CDR1 MDHEN, CDR2 SYDVKM. Trimming removed 3 bases at V and 0 bases at J, with 9 bases between. CDR3 in DNA: TGTGCCAGCAGTTTGGCGGAGAGCTCCTACGAGCAGTACGTC. Translating gives CASSLAESSYEQYV.

This clonotype appeared many times. V usage is TRBV28 and J usage is TRBJ1-4; a weak D match, TRBD1 (6 bases). From germline, CDR1 is MDHEN and CDR2 SYDVKM. V was pared by 8 bases and J by 7 bases, with 8 bases between. There are 11 residues in the CDR3. The CDR3 sequence is CASRGGEKLFF. In nucleotides, the CDR3 is TGTGCCAGCCGAGGGGGTGAAAAACTGTTTTTT.

This clonotype has at least ten counts. The chain has TRBV7-8 and TRBJ1-5; TRBD1 matches at 9 bases. V lost 5 bases and J lost 6; bases outside the gene matches: 8. The CDR3 runs 15 residues. Germline CDR1 is SGHVS and CDR2 is FQNEAQ. CDR3 coding DNA: TGTGCCAGCAGCGCCAGGACAGGGGCGGGTCAGCCCCAGCATTTT. Protein sequence: CASSARTGAGQPQHF.

The chain is built from TRBV28 and TRBJ2-3; D remains ambiguous. Per germline, CDR1 MDHEN and CDR2 SYDVKM. Trimming cost V 6 bases and J 2 bases, with 15 bases left between them. The CDR3 has 15 amino acids. In DNA, the CDR3 is TGTGCCAGCAGCCTAATGACGACTCTCACAGATACGCAGTATTTT. The encoded protein is CASSLMTTLTDTQYF.

This clonotype turned up a few times. The chain combines TRBV7-9 with TRBJ2-1; D call uncertain. The germline V and J ends were trimmed by 5 bases and 0 bases, with 14 bases remaining between them. The germline CDR1 and CDR2 sequences are SEHNR and FQNEAQ (reference sequence). This CDR3 comprises 16 residues. The CDR3 DNA sequence: TGTGCCAGCAGCGTCCCTGATGGCCCCTCCTACAATGAGCAGTTCTTC. Translated: CASSVPDGPSYNEQFF.

The chain carries TRBV27 and TRBJ2-7; 10 bases agree with TRBD1. Per the germline V gene, CDR1 is MNHEY and CDR2 is SMNVEV (reference sequence). The CDR3 runs to 15 residues. V trimming: 2 bases; J trimming: 6 bases; junction bases outside the gene matches: 7. DNA for the CDR3: TGTGCCAGCAGTTTAAGCGGGACAGGGGTGCGCGAGCAGTACTTC. Amino acids: CASSLSGTGVREQYF.

This clonotype showed up just a few times. CDR3 sequence: CASSYSKRGELFF. The CDR3 DNA follows: TGTGCCAGCAGTTACTCGAAACGCGGGGAGCTGTTTTTT. The genes are TRBV6-2 or TRBV6-3 and TRBJ2-2; D ambiguous. The germline V gene has CDR1 MNHEY and CDR2 SVGEGT. This CDR3 contains 13 residues. Between the trimmed V and J ends, which lost 0 bases and 7 bases, there was a span of 6 bases.

This clonotype was recorded a few times. The chain employs TRBV29-1 and TRBJ2-4; the match to TRBD1 covers 8 bases. After removal of 6 bases from V and 2 bases from J, the junction contained 3 bases not matched to a gene. The CDR3 is 13 amino acids. Per germline, CDR1 SQVTM and CDR2 ANQGSEA. The CDR3 DNA reads as TGCAGCGTCGACAGGGGTTCCAAAAACATTCAGTACTTC. It specifies CSVDRGSKNIQYF. The variable domain in full, with the rest retrieved from reference TRBV29-1 and TRBJ2-4, is SAVISQKPSRDICQRGTSLTIQCQVDSQVTMMFWYRQQPGQSLTLIATANQGSEATYESGFVIDKFPISRPNLTFSTLTVSNMSPEDSSIYLCSVDRGSKNIQYFGAGTRLSVL.

This clonotype was counted ten times or more. The V gene is TRBV7-6, the J gene TRBJ2-2, with 14 bases identical to TRBD2. Germline trimming cut 4 bases from V and 1 base from J; bases unmatched to any gene: 2. The CDR3 is 17 amino acids. Germline lookup yields CDR1 SGHVS and CDR2 FNYEAQ. The CDR3 nucleotides read TGTGCCAGCAGCTCCGGGACTAGCGGGAGGAACACCGGGGAGCTGTTTTTT. Its protein is CASSSGTSGRNTGELFF.

The V call is TRBV10-3, the J call TRBJ2-1, with TRBD1 matching 10 bases. The V and J ends lost 3 bases and 3 bases, in that order; junction bases with no gene match: 5. The CDR3 runs to 16 residues. Germline V gene data show CDR1 as ENHRY and CDR2 as SYGVKD. The CDR3 DNA reads TGTGCCATCAGTGATCCCCGGGACAGGGGCTACAATGAGCAGTTCTTC. It codes for CAISDPRDRGYNEQFF.

In this sample, this clonotype turned up many times. The CDR3 coding sequence is TGTGCCAGCAGTGAAGTCGGGGACCCGAACACTGAAGCTTTCTTT. The encoded protein is CASSEVGDPNTEAFF. The chain uses TRBV6-1 and TRBJ1-1; D might be TRBD1 (5 bases). Trimming pared 1 base from V and 1 base from J, leaving 10 bases between. The germline V gene encodes CDR1 MNHNS and CDR2 SASEGT. CDR3 length: 15 residues.

Ten or more counts support this clonotype. At one boundary the junction diverges from the germline segment, which might be a read error. The V and J genes are TRBV5-1 and TRBJ2-1, with 7 bases fitting TRBD1. Germline loops: CDR1 SGHRS, CDR2 YFSETQ. The CDR3 has 15 residues. CDR3 amino acids: CASSLGDSSYNEQFF. The CDR3 nucleotides read TGTGCCAGCAGTCTAGGGGACAGCTCCTACAATGAGCAGTTCTTC.

This clonotype showed up just a few times. The rearrangement joins TRBV29-1 to TRBJ1-2, with D unresolved. Per the germline V gene, CDR1 is SQVTM and CDR2 is ANQGSEA. The CDR3 runs to 13 residues. V was trimmed by 4 bases and J by 3 bases, leaving 12 bases between them. The CDR3: CSVVAEEYYGYTF. The CDR3 coding sequence is TGCAGCGTTGTAGCAGAAGAGTACTATGGCTACACCTTC. Based on the CDR3 plus reference TRBV29-1 and TRBJ1-2, the full variable domain is SAVISQKPSRDICQRGTSLTIQCQVDSQVTMMFWYRQQPGQSLTLIATANQGSEATYESGFVIDKFPISRPNLTFSTLTVSNMSPEDSSIYLCSVVAEEYYGYTFGSGTRLTVV.

The sample holds a few counts of this clonotype. The gene calls are TRBV20-1 and TRBJ1-1; 11 nucleotides align to TRBD1. CDR3 size: 13 residues. From germline, CDR1 is DFQATT and CDR2 SNEGSKA (reference sequence). After removal of 5 bases from V and 7 bases from J, the junction contained 6 bases not matched to a gene. The CDR3 reads CSAPRTGGLEAFF. CDR3 bases: TGCAGTGCTCCAAGGACAGGGGGCCTTGAAGCTTTCTTT.

This chain uses TRBV9 with TRBJ1-2; tentatively, D is TRBD1 (5 bases). CDR1 and CDR2 (germline): SGDLS, YYNGEE. The CDR3 runs to 13 residues. Trimming stripped 6 bases from V and 8 bases from J, with 17 bases between. This chain's CDR3 is CASNLRGFSGYTF. DNA of the CDR3: TGTGCCAGCAATCTGAGGGGATTCTCGGGCTACACCTTC. The full variable domain, in which reference TRBV9 and TRBJ1-2 provide the parts outside the CDR3, is DSGVTQTPKHLITATGQRVTLRCSPRSGDLSVYWYQQSLDQGLQFLIQYYNGEERAKGNILERFSAQQFPDLHSELNLSSLELGDSALYFCASNLRGFSGYTFGSGTRLTVV.

This clonotype was seen ten or more times. The rearrangement links TRBV7-6 to TRBJ2-6; D gene unclear. Germline values: CDR1 SGHVS, CDR2 FNYEAQ. The CDR3 extends over 17 amino acids. The V gene lost 2 bases and the J gene lost 0 bases, with 11 bases spanning the gap. CDR3 bases: TGTGCCAGCAGCTTATTAGCTGCCTCCTCTGGGGCCAACGTCCTGACTTTC. Its translation: CASSLLAASSGANVLTF.

Only a few counts were recorded for this clonotype. The chain recombines TRBV10-2 with TRBJ2-1, with 11 bases aligning to TRBD2. The length of the CDR3 is 16 residues. Germline CDR1 is WSHSY and CDR2 is SAAADI. With 0 bases clipped from V and 4 bases from J, the junction kept 2 bases outside the gene matches. The CDR3 DNA sequence: TGCGCCAGCAGTGAGTCTAGACTAGCGGGGTACAATGAGCAGTTCTTC. Its protein product is CASSESRLAGYNEQFF.

This clonotype came up many times. The chain links TRBV7-2 to TRBJ1-5; D is uncertain. This CDR3 spans 14 amino acids. The V end lost 1 base, the J end lost 2 bases, and 6 bases lay between the germline ends. Germline CDR1 reads SGHTA; CDR2 reads FQGNSA. DNA for the CDR3: TGTGCCAGCAGCTTAGGGTACGGCAATCAGCCCCAGCATTTT. As protein: CASSLGYGNQPQHF.

This clonotype was detected a few times. V and J are TRBV11-3 and TRBJ2-2; tentatively, D is TRBD2 (7 bases). CDR3 length: 19 residues. Per germline, CDR1 SGHNT and CDR2 YENEEA. V shed 5 bases and J shed 4 bases, with 26 bases lying between them. In DNA, the CDR3 is TGTGCCAGCAGCCCATCTGACTTCGAGTGGGGAGGGGGCACCGGGGAGCTGTTTTTT. Translating it yields CASSPSDFEWGGGTGELFF. Variable domain in full (rest from reference TRBV11-3 and TRBJ2-2): EAGVVQSPRYKIIEKKQPVAFWCNPISGHNTLYWYLQNLGQGPELLIRYENEEAVDDSQLPKDRFSAERLKGVDSTLKIQPAELGDSAVYLCASSPSDFEWGGGTGELFFGEGSRLTVL.

Concerning this clonotype itself: One end of the junction does not line up with germline, which may come from a read error. The chain combines TRBV27 with TRBJ2-3; D remains unclear. The CDR3 has 12 amino acids. CDR1 is MNHEY and CDR2 is SMNVEV in the germline V gene (reference sequence). The CDR3 reads CASSRSTDAQYF. The CDR3 nucleotides are TGTGCCAGCAGCCGTAGCACAGATGCGCAGTATTTT.

The sample holds many counts of this clonotype. V is TRBV7-2 and J is TRBJ1-1, with D possibly TRBD1 on 5 matching bases. The CDR3 spans 17 residues. V lost 5 bases and J 0 bases, leaving 19 bases between the germline ends. Germline V lookup: CDR1 SGHTA, CDR2 FQGNSA. In DNA, the CDR3 is TGTGCCAGCAGCCCGACAGATAGTGTGTACATGAACACTGAAGCTTTCTTT. Its protein is CASSPTDSVYMNTEAFF.

The CDR3 region has the DNA TGCGCCAGCAGCTGGCTGGGACAGGGGGAAGAAAACATTCAGTACTTC. Translation gives CASSWLGQGEENIQYF. The chain is built from TRBV5-1 and TRBJ2-4; 11 nucleotides align to TRBD1. Trimming took 3 bases from V and 5 from J; bases not matched to a gene: 7. The germline gives CDR1 SGHRS, CDR2 YFSETQ. The CDR3 covers 16 residues.

This clonotype came up once. Since a much larger clone is just one base distant, this may be a read error. The chain has TRBV10-2 and TRBJ2-3, with 7 bases fitting TRBD1. Germline loops: CDR1 WSHSY, CDR2 SAAADI. The CDR3 is 14 amino acids. The CDR3 DNA follows: TGCTCCAGCAGTGAGGACAGGTTGTCCGATACGCAGTATTTT. Its translation: CSSSEDRLSDTQYF.